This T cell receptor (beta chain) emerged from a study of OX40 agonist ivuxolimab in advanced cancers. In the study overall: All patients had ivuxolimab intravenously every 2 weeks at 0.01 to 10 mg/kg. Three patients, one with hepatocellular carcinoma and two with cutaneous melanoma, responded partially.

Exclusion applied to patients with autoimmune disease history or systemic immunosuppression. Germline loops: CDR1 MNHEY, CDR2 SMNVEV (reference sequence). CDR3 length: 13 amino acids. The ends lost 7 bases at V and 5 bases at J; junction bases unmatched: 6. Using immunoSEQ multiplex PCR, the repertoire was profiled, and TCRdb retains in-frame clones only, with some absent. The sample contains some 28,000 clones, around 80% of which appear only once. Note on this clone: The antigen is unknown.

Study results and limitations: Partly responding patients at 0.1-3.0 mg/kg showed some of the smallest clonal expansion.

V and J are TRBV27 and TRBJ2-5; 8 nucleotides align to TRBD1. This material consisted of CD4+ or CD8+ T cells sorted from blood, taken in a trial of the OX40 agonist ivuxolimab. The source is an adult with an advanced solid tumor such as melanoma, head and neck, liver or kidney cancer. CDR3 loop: CASTSWDRETQYF. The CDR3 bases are TGTGCCAGCACCTCTTGGGACAGGGAGACCCAGTACTTC.